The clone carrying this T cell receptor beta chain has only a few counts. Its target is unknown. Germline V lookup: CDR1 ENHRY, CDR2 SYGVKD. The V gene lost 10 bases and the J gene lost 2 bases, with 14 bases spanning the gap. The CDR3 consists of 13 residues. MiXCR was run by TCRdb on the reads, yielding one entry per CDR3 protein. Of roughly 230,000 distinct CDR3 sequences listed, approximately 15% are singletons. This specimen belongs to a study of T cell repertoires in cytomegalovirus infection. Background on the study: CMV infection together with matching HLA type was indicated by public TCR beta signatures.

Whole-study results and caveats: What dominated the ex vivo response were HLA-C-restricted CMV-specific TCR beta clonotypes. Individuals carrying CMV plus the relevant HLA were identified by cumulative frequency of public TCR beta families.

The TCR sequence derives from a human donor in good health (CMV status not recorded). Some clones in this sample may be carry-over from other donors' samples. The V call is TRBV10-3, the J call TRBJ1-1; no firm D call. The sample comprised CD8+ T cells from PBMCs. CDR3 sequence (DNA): TGTGCCACCAAACGAGGATTAAACACTGAAGCTTTCTTT. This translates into CATKRGLNTEAFF.